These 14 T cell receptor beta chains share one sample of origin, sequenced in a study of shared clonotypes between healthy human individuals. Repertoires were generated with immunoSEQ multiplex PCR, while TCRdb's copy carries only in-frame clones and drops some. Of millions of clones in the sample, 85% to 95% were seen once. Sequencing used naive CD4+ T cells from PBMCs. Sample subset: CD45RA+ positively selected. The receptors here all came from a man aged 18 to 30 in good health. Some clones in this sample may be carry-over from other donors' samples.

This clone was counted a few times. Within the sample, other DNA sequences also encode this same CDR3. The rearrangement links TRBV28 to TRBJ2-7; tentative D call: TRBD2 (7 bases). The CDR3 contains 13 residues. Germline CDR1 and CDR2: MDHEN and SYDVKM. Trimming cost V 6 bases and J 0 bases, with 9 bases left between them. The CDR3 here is CASRGGGSYEQYF. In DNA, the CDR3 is TGTGCCAGCAGGGGAGGGGGCTCCTACGAGCAGTACTTC.

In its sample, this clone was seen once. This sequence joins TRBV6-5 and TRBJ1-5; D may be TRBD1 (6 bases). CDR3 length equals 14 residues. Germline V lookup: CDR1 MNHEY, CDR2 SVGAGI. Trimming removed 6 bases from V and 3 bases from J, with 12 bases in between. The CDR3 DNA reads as TGTGCCAGCAGATCTGGACAGCCCAATCAGCCCCAGCATTTT. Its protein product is CASRSGQPNQPQHF.

The CDR3 loop reads CASSLYSVYEQYF. The CDR3 nucleotides are TGTGCCAGCAGTTTATACAGTGTCTACGAGCAGTACTTC. The rearrangement links TRBV28 to TRBJ2-7; D uncertain. This CDR3 spans 13 amino acids. The V gene lost 1 base and the J gene lost 3 bases, with 7 bases spanning the gap. Germline V gives CDR1 MDHEN, CDR2 SYDVKM.

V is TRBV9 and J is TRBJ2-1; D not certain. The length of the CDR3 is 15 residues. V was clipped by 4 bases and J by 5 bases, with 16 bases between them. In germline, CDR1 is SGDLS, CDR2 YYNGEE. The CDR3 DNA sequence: TGTGCCAGCAGCCCCCAAGGAGACTTTCACAATGAGCAGTTCTTC. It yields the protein CASSPQGDFHNEQFF.

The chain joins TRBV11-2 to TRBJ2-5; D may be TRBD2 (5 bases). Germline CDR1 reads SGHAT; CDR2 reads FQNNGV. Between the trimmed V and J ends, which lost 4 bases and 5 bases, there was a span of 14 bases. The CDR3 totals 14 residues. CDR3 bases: TGTGCCAGCAGCTCCCGACGGGGAATGGAGACCCAGTACTTC. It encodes CASSSRRGMETQYF.

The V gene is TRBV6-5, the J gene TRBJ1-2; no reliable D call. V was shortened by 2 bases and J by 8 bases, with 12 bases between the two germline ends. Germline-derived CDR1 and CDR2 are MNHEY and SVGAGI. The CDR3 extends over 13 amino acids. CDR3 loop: CASSYRQFLGYTF. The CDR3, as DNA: TGTGCCAGCAGTTACCGGCAGTTCTTGGGCTACACCTTC.

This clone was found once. This chain's CDR3 is CASSTPPGRYGHTGELFF. CDR3 nucleotide sequence: TGTGCCAGCAGCACACCACCGGGGCGGTATGGGCACACCGGGGAGCTGTTTTTT. V usage is TRBV7-9 and J usage is TRBJ2-2; D may correspond to TRBD1 or TRBD2 (5 bases each). The germline CDR1 and CDR2 sequences are SEHNR and FQNEAQ (reference sequence). CDR3 size: 18 residues. V lost 5 bases and J 3 bases, leaving 22 bases between the germline ends.

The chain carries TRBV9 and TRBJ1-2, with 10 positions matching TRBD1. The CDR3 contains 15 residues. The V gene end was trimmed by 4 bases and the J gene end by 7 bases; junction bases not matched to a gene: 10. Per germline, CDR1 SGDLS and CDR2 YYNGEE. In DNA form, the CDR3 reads TGTGCCAGCAGCAGCAGACAGGGGGCGCGCGGTGGCTACACCTTC. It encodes CASSSRQGARGGYTF.

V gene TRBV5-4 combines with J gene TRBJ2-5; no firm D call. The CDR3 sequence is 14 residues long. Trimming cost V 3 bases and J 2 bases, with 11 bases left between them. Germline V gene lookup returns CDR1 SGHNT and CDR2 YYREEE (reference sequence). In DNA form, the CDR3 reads TGTGCCAGCAGCTCCGGACGGAATCAAGAGACCCAGTACTTC. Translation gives CASSSGRNQETQYF.

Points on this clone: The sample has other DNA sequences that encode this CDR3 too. In DNA form, the CDR3 reads TGTGCCAGCAGCTTTACAGGGAGAGAGACCCAGTACTTC. Its translation is CASSFTGRETQYF. The V call is TRBV11-2, the J call TRBJ2-5, with D maybe TRBD1 (6 bases). The germline CDR1 and CDR2 sequences are SGHAT and FQNNGV. The CDR3 contains 13 residues. V was cut by 3 bases and J by 4 bases, with 9 bases left in between. Combining the CDR3 with reference TRBV11-2 and TRBJ2-5 gives the whole variable domain EAGVAQSPRYKIIEKRQSVAFWCNPISGHATLYWYQQILGQGPKLLIQFQNNGVVDDSQLPKDRFSAERLKGVDSTLKIQPAKLEDSAVYLCASSFTGRETQYFGPGTRLLVL.

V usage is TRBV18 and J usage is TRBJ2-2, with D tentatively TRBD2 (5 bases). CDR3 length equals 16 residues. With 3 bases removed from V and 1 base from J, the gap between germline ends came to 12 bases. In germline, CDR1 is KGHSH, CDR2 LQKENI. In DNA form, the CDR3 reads TGTGCCAGCTCACCCCGAAGGGCGGGGAACACCGGGGAGCTGTTTTTT. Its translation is CASSPRRAGNTGELFF.

In DNA, the CDR3 is TGTGCCAGCAGTGGCCGGGTGAGGCCGAGCACAGATACGCAGTATTTT. It translates to CASSGRVRPSTDTQYF. This chain links TRBV6-4 with TRBJ2-3; D gene unclear. From germline, CDR1 is MRHNA and CDR2 SNTAGT. Trimming took off 4 bases at V and 0 bases at J, with 14 bases between the two ends. The CDR3 totals 16 residues.

The CDR3 reads CAWRAGTGGVAEQFF. The CDR3 region has the DNA TGTGCCTGGAGGGCCGGGACAGGGGGAGTAGCTGAGCAGTTCTTC. This chain connects TRBV30 to TRBJ2-1; 11 nucleotides align to TRBD1. CDR3 length equals 15 residues. The germline CDR1 and CDR2 sequences are GTSNPN and SVGIG (reference sequence). V trimming: 3 bases; J trimming: 9 bases; junction bases outside the gene matches: 10.

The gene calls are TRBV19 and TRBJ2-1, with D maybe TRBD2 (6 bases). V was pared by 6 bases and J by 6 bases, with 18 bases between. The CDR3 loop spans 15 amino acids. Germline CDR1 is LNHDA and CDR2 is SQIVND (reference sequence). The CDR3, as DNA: TGTGCCAGTAGGGTCGGGACTGGTCGTCCCAATGAGCAGTTCTTC. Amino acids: CASRVGTGRPNEQFF.